The 18 T cell receptor beta chains in this list originate from one sample, sequenced in a study of T cells in Graves' hyperthyroidism and ophthalmopathy. Amplification yielded TCR beta CDR3 regions, with RNA transcripts as the source. HTBI primers drove first-round RT-PCR of the TCR CDR3. TCRdb independently ran MiXCR on the multiplex PCR reads; one entry per CDR3 protein. The sample shows some 370,000 distinct CDR3 sequences, around an eighth of them seen only once. The sequencing sample was made of blood. These receptors came from a man aged 50-59 years with Graves' ophthalmopathy.

This clonotype was detected ten times or more. The J gene is TRBJ1-1, the V gene TRBV2; D is undetermined. Per the germline V gene, CDR1 is SNHLY and CDR2 is FYNNEI. Trimming stripped 0 bases from V and 2 bases from J, with 10 bases between. The CDR3 contains 15 residues. CDR3 sequence: CASSEAPGRNTEAFF. The CDR3 DNA reads TGTGCCAGCAGTGAAGCGCCCGGGAGAAACACTGAAGCTTTCTTT.

This clonotype was detected a few times. V usage is TRBV7-6 and J usage is TRBJ2-1, with D perhaps given as TRBD1 or TRBD2 (5 bases each). Between the trimmed V and J ends, which lost 6 bases and 0 bases, there was a span of 18 bases. Germline CDR1 is SGHVS and CDR2 is FNYEAQ. The CDR3 consists of 17 residues. This CDR3 is CASSLGVVASSYNEQFF. DNA for the CDR3: TGTGCCAGCAGTCTAGGGGTTGTAGCGAGCTCCTACAATGAGCAGTTCTTC. The full variable domain, completed using reference TRBV7-6 and TRBJ2-1, is GAGVSQSPRYKVTKRGQDVALRCDPISGHVSLYWYRQALGQGPEFLTYFNYEAQQDKSGLPNDRFSAERPEGSISTLTIQRTEQRDSAMYRCASSLGVVASSYNEQFFGPGTRLTVL.

In the case of this clonotype: Just one base apart from a much larger clone, this may be a read error. V and J are TRBV10-3 and TRBJ2-7; D not resolved. Germline values: CDR1 ENHRY, CDR2 SYGVKD. The CDR3 is 11 residues long. V dropped 10 bases and J dropped 6 bases, with 13 bases sitting between them. CDR3 coding DNA: TGTGCCACCTTAAGTCTTTCCGAGCAGTACTTC. Protein: CATLSLSEQYF.

There are a few counts of this clonotype. V is TRBV6-1 and J is TRBJ2-1; no definite D call. Trimming left V 5 bases short and J 4 bases short, with 12 bases between. The CDR3 covers 14 residues. CDR1 is MNHNS, CDR2 SASEGT, per germline. CDR3 coding DNA: TGTGCCAGCAGTCGGGCACCAGGATACAATGAGCAGTTCTTC. This gives the protein CASSRAPGYNEQFF.

This clonotype was found many times. The CDR3, as DNA: TGTGCCTGGAGTCACAGGGGGTTTGGTCAGCCCCAGCATTTT. Encoded protein: CAWSHRGFGQPQHF. The chain couples TRBV30 to TRBJ1-5; 8 nucleotides line up with TRBD1. Unmatched junction bases numbered 6, after V lost 2 bases and J lost 6 bases. Germline V gene data show CDR1 as GTSNPN and CDR2 as SVGIG (reference sequence). This CDR3 has 14 amino acids.

V and J are TRBV5-1 and TRBJ1-4; tentative D call: TRBD1 (5 bases). This CDR3 comprises 18 residues. From germline, CDR1 is SGHRS and CDR2 YFSETQ. The V and J ends lost 4 bases and 0 bases respectively, with 19 bases between them. Here the CDR3 DNA reads TGCGCCAGCAGCGCGGAGGGGCTACAGACTGCAACTAATGAAAAACTGTTTTTT. As protein: CASSAEGLQTATNEKLFF.

This clonotype has more than one count but fewer than ten. This chain links TRBV20-1 with TRBJ2-7, with D perhaps TRBD1 or TRBD2 (5 bases each). CDR1 DFQATT and CDR2 SNEGSKA come from the germline V gene (reference sequence). CDR3 length: 13 residues. V was clipped by 5 bases and J by 5 bases, with 16 bases between them. CDR3 region: CSAYRDGHNEQYF. The DNA of the CDR3 is TGCAGTGCTTACCGGGACGGACATAACGAGCAGTACTTC.

Worth noting for this clonotype: In this CDR3 the conserved last residue, phenylalanine or tryptophan, is missing, so a read error is likely. This chain links TRBV7-9 with TRBJ1-1; no reliable D call. The CDR3 loop spans 12 amino acids. The V gene lost 8 bases and the J gene lost 5 bases, with 12 bases spanning the gap. Germline loops: CDR1 SEHNR, CDR2 FQNEAQ (reference sequence). CDR3 in DNA: TGTGCCAGCCTCTCATTGGGGACTGAAGCTTTCTCT. Protein: CASLSLGTEAFS.

The CDR3 loop reads CASSKMGRNTDTQYF. The CDR3 bases are TGTGCCAGCTCGAAAATGGGTAGAAACACAGATACGCAGTATTTT. The chain combines TRBV27 with TRBJ2-3; D gene uncertain. V was clipped by 8 bases and J by 2 bases, with 17 bases between them. The CDR3 runs to 15 residues. From germline, CDR1 is MNHEY and CDR2 SMNVEV (reference sequence).

This clonotype was detected a few times. The genes are TRBV7-9 and TRBJ1-2; 7 nucleotides align to TRBD1. Trimming at V came to 4 bases and at J to 7 bases, leaving 15 bases not matched to a gene. The CDR3 runs 16 residues. The germline CDR1 and CDR2 sequences are SEHNR and FQNEAQ (reference sequence). CDR3 nucleotide sequence: TGTGCCAGCAGCTCGGGACAGAAAGAAACCTCAAGTGGCTACACCTTC. Translation gives CASSSGQKETSSGYTF.

This sequence joins TRBV20-1 and TRBJ2-3; 14 nucleotides match TRBD2. CDR3 length: 20 residues. Germline values: CDR1 DFQATT, CDR2 SNEGSKA (reference sequence). J lost 0 bases, V lost 1 base, and 12 bases had no gene match. For the CDR3, the DNA is TGCAGTGCTAGAGGGACGGGACTAGCGGGAGCAGGGGGAAGCACAGATACGCAGTATTTT. This translates into CSARGTGLAGAGGSTDTQYF.

There are a few counts of this clonotype. The V gene is TRBV20-1, the J gene TRBJ2-1; D uncertain. V was clipped by 2 bases and J by 0 bases, with 8 bases between them. This CDR3 is 14 amino acids long. CDR1 and CDR2 from the germline V gene are DFQATT and SNEGSKA (reference sequence). The CDR3 protein is CSARLQNSYNEQFF. The CDR3 DNA follows: TGCAGTGCTAGATTACAGAACTCCTACAATGAGCAGTTCTTC.

This clonotype has a handful of counts. The chain couples TRBV20-1 to TRBJ1-6; 7 bases agree with TRBD1. Trimming took 4 bases from V and 13 from J; bases not matched to a gene: 16. Germline loops: CDR1 DFQATT, CDR2 SNEGSKA (reference sequence). The CDR3 has 15 residues. The chain's CDR3 is CSATPSTGNFAPLHF. CDR3 DNA sequence: TGCAGTGCTACTCCCTCGACAGGGAATTTTGCCCCCCTCCACTTT.

On this clonotype: A much larger clone is a single base away; this may be a read error. CDR3 sequence (DNA): TGTGCCAGCAGCCAATCATGCCGGGGCAAGGTAGGCGAGCAGTACTTC. Encoded protein: CASSQSCRGKVGEQYF. This chain joins TRBV3-1 and TRBJ2-7, with D perhaps assigned TRBD1 or TRBD2 (5 bases each). CDR3 length: 16 residues. CDR1 and CDR2 (germline): LGHDT, YNNKEL (reference sequence). The V gene lost 2 bases and the J gene lost 6 bases, with 20 bases spanning the gap.

This clonotype showed up just once. The chain joins TRBV28 to TRBJ1-2; maybe TRBD1 (6 bases). The V end lost 5 bases, the J end lost 4 bases, and 14 bases lay between the germline ends. The CDR3 totals 14 residues. From germline, CDR1 is MDHEN and CDR2 SYDVKM. CDR3 bases: TGTGCCAGCAGTGTCAGGGGTCCCACCTATGGCTACACCTTC. It specifies CASSVRGPTYGYTF.

With regard to this clonotype: This could be a read error, since a much larger clone is one nucleotide away. The genes are TRBV9 and TRBJ2-2; D is unclear. The CDR3 loop spans 13 amino acids. V was shortened by 3 bases and J by 1 base, with 4 bases between the two germline ends. CDR1 is SGDLS, CDR2 YYNGEE, per germline. The chain's CDR3 is CASSGRNTGELFF. The CDR3 coding sequence is TGTGCCAGCAGCGGCAGGAACACCGGGGAGCTGTTTTTT.

This clonotype turned up a few times. The rearrangement joins TRBV27 to TRBJ2-2; weak D call: TRBD2 (6 bases). Per germline, CDR1 MNHEY and CDR2 SMNVEV (reference sequence). V was trimmed by 6 bases and J by 4 bases, leaving 18 bases between them. This CDR3 region has 16 residues. The CDR3 bases are TGTGCCAGCAGCGCTCTGGGGGGAGTACTCACCGGGGAGCTGTTTTTT. This codes for CASSALGGVLTGELFF.

This chain uses TRBV20-1 with TRBJ2-7; 16 positions agree with TRBD2. The germline V gene has CDR1 DFQATT and CDR2 SNEGSKA (reference sequence). This CDR3 region has 15 residues. Unmatched junction bases numbered 5, after V lost 3 bases and J lost 6 bases. CDR3 sequence reads: CSARGLAGGYGEQYF. The CDR3 coding sequence is TGCAGTGCTAGGGGACTAGCGGGAGGGTATGGCGAGCAGTACTTC.